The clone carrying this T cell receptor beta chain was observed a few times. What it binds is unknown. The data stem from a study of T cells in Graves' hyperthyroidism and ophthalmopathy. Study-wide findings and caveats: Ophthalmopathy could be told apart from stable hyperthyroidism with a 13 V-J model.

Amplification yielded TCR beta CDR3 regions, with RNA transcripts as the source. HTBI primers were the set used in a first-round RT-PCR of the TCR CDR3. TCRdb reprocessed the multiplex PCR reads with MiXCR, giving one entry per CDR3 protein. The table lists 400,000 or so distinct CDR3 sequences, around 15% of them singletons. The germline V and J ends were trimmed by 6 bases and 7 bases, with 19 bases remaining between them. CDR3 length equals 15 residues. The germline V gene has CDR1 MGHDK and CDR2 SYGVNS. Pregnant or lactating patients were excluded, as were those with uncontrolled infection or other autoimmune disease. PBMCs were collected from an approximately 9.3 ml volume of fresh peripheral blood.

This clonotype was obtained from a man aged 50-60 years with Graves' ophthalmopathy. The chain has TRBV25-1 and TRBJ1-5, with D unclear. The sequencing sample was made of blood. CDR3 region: CASSPMGGNSQPQHF. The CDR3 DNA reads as TGTGCCAGCAGCCCAATGGGTGGAAATTCGCAGCCCCAGCATTTT.